This TCR beta chain was sequenced in a study of metastatic and nonmetastatic thyroid tumors (dated by TCRdb to 2020 to 2021). Concerning the study at large: Repertoires from peripheral blood and from tumor or nodule tissue samples of malignant and benign thyroid patients were compared.

No patient had received any treatment before thyroid surgery. The study retrospectively analysed patient clinical samples collected from about 2012 to 2019 using T-cell receptor beta sequencing. This clone is described as medium-sized (0.01 to 0.1%). No antigen is known for it. Qualities for individual bases were not recorded, and no much larger clone is one base off. Taken from the germline V gene, the CDR1 and CDR2 loops are MNHNS and SASEGT. Reading from cysteine to phenylalanine, the CDR3 counts 16 amino acids. Solely the CDR3 DNA is kept, with 48 bases framed from the first base. Relative to germline, V is 6 bases shorter and J is 6 bases shorter, with 24 bases between their ends. Overall results and qualifications from the work: TCR beta diversity was reported as significantly higher in malignant tumors than in benign nodules, in both blood and tumor samples.

The library relied on PCR. Sequencing relied on an Illumina HiSeq 4000. The TCR beta-chain CDR3 region of each patient was profiled by high-throughput sequencing. As for the original processing: CDR3 differences across clinicopathological groups were used to build a classifier for discriminating distant-metastatic papillary thyroid cancer patients. The Shannon index was used to assess repertoire diversity, and the Morisita-Horn index was used to assess tumor-blood repertoire similarity. TCRdb trimmed the raw reads at Q25, called clones with MiXCR and kept productive beta chains. None of the V and J calls come from the authors' own analysis; TCRdb made them. Recorded for this sample are approximately 30,000 clones; 3.7% of them occurred a single time. About 3.3% of the sample goes to the ten largest clones.

The chain is assembled from TRBV6-1 and TRBJ2-7, and the D gene may be TRBD2, 6 bases matching. The specimen sequenced was blood. This clonotype originated in a male donor with papillary thyroid cancer or a benign thyroid nodule (not recorded which). Some clones in this sample may be carry-over from other donors' samples. The CDR3 in this case is CASSLNYLGGNGEQYF. In nucleotide form, the sequence is TGTGCCAGCAGCCTCAATTATCTAGGAGGGAATGGCGAGCAGTACTTC.